This T cell receptor (beta chain) was sequenced in a study of T cells in women clearing cervical HPV infection. Across the study: Controls gave blood once infection was undetectable; cases at lesion identification. For cases, blood was sampled a median approximately 150 days after lesion detection, interquartile range about 90 to 210 days. Study results and caveats: Repertoire richness, not evenness, was significantly elevated in CIN3+ cases versus controls.

In the case of this clone: The antigen remains unidentified. The CDR3 end is not reached by the read, which stops 3 residues before it; the germline J gene fills it in.

The CDR3 has 13 amino acids. The germline V gene has CDR1 SGHRS and CDR2 YFSETQ. Assay: immunoSEQ multiplex PCR; the TCRdb copy retains only in-frame clones and omits some. In all, the sample yields roughly 40,000 clones. What was sequenced was blood buffy coat. The origin of this receptor is a woman between 18 and 70 years old with a cervical HPV16 infection that either progressed to CIN3+ or cleared (not recorded which). J is TRBJ2-5 and V is TRBV5-1, with D unresolved. Incomplete CDR3 DNA: TGCGCCAGCAGCTTACAGTTTCCAGATACC. Encoded protein: CASSLQFPDT. The whole CDR3 protein reads CASSLQFPDTQYF.